The rows below give T cell receptor beta chains drawn from one sample of a study of blood T cell repertoires in COVID-19. TCRdb's table, derived via immunoSEQ multiplex PCR, lists solely in-frame clones and lacks some. The table lists under 300,000 clones, around nine tenths of them singletons. The source material was PBMCs or T cells enriched from blood (not recorded which). The receptor source for this set is a man in his forties or fifties who had recovered from COVID-19. Both conserved end residues are part of each CDR3. A D gene is named only where the DNA matches it firmly. Size values are once, few and many counts, or a class for expanded clones, and some rows have none.

j_gene: TRBJ2-7
v_gene: TRBV11-3
abundance: .
d_gene: .
CDR3aa: CASSLVIWGRGEQYF
CDR3nt: TGTGCCAGCAGCTTAGTTATTTGGGGGCGAGGCGAGCAGTACTTC

j_gene: TRBJ2-5
v_gene: TRBV28
abundance: .
d_gene: TRBD2
CDR3aa: CASSPRGTSGRFGETQYF
CDR3nt: TGTGCCAGCAGCCCTCGGGGGACTAGCGGGAGATTTGGAGAGACCCAGTACTTC

j_gene: TRBJ1-1
v_gene: TRBV24-1
abundance: .
d_gene: TRBD1
CDR3aa: CATSGGQGANTEAFF
CDR3nt: TGTGCCACCAGTGGCGGACAGGGGGCGAACACTGAAGCTTTCTTT

j_gene: TRBJ1-2
v_gene: TRBV3-1/TRBV3-2
abundance: .
d_gene: TRBD1
CDR3aa: CASSLGTGQTYGYTF
CDR3nt: TGTGCCAGCAGCCTCGGGACAGGCCAGACCTATGGCTACACCTTC

j_gene: TRBJ1-3
v_gene: TRBV5-4
abundance: .
d_gene: .
CDR3aa: CASSLGTAGNTIYF
CDR3nt: TGTGCCAGCAGCTTGGGGACAGCCGGAAACACCATATATTTT

j_gene: TRBJ2-3
v_gene: TRBV5-8
abundance: .
d_gene: .
CDR3aa: CASSFIGTDTQYF
CDR3nt: TGTGCCAGCAGCTTTATTGGCACAGATACGCAGTATTTT

j_gene: TRBJ2-3
v_gene: TRBV5-4
abundance: .
d_gene: TRBD2
CDR3aa: CASSSPGLAGNTDTQYF
CDR3nt: TGTGCCAGCAGCTCACCCGGACTAGCGGGGAATACAGATACGCAGTATTTT

j_gene: TRBJ2-3
v_gene: TRBV19
abundance: once
d_gene: .
CDR3aa: CASSPQGIVADTQYF
CDR3nt: TGTGCCAGTAGTCCTCAGGGGATAGTCGCAGATACGCAGTATTTT

j_gene: TRBJ2-3
v_gene: TRBV6-4
abundance: .
d_gene: .
CDR3aa: CASSEGASTDTQYF
CDR3nt: TGTGCCAGCAGTGAGGGGGCTAGCACAGATACGCAGTATTTT

j_gene: TRBJ1-5
v_gene: TRBV11-3
abundance: .
d_gene: .
CDR3aa: CASSFDRDTRGNQPQHF
CDR3nt: TGTGCCAGCAGCTTCGACCGGGACACTAGAGGCAATCAGCCCCAGCATTTT

j_gene: TRBJ2-1
v_gene: TRBV7-2
abundance: .
d_gene: .
CDR3aa: CASSLVSPYNEQFF
CDR3nt: TGTGCCAGCAGCTTAGTCTCTCCCTACAATGAGCAGTTCTTC

j_gene: TRBJ1-1
v_gene: TRBV29-1
abundance: .
d_gene: .
CDR3aa: CSAQGNTEAFF
CDR3nt: TGCAGCGCACAGGGAAACACTGAAGCTTTCTTT

j_gene: TRBJ1-1
v_gene: TRBV25-1
abundance: .
d_gene: .
CDR3aa: CASSAYGGRFLDTEAFF
CDR3nt: TGTGCCAGCAGTGCTTACGGGGGACGCTTCCTGGACACTGAAGCTTTCTTT

j_gene: TRBJ2-1
v_gene: TRBV7-9
abundance: .
d_gene: TRBD1
CDR3aa: CASSDGQVLLDEQFF
CDR3nt: TGTGCCAGCAGCGACGGACAGGTCCTTTTGGATGAGCAGTTCTTC

j_gene: TRBJ2-2
v_gene: TRBV14
abundance: .
d_gene: TRBD2
CDR3aa: CASSQGLAGYTGELFF
CDR3nt: TGTGCCAGCAGCCAAGGGCTAGCGGGTTACACCGGGGAGCTGTTTTTT

j_gene: TRBJ2-3
v_gene: TRBV7-3
abundance: .
d_gene: .
CDR3aa: CASSSYSTDTQYF
CDR3nt: TGTGCCAGCAGCTCCTATAGCACAGATACGCAGTATTTT

j_gene: TRBJ2-3
v_gene: TRBV5-1
abundance: .
d_gene: TRBD2
CDR3aa: CASSKGLAGGSTDTQYF
CDR3nt: TGCGCCAGCAGCAAAGGGCTAGCGGGAGGGAGCACAGATACGCAGTATTTT

j_gene: TRBJ2-7
v_gene: TRBV11-2
abundance: once
d_gene: .
CDR3aa: CASSQQGYEQYF
CDR3nt: TGTGCCAGCAGCCAACAGGGCTACGAGCAGTACTTC

j_gene: TRBJ1-4
v_gene: TRBV5-3
abundance: .
d_gene: TRBD1
CDR3aa: CARSFTGGRMYEKLFF
CDR3nt: TGTGCCAGAAGCTTTACAGGGGGGCGGATGTATGAAAAACTGTTTTTT

j_gene: TRBJ1-2
v_gene: TRBV19
abundance: once
d_gene: .
CDR3aa: CASSIGVAIRYGYTF
CDR3nt: TGTGCCAGTAGTATAGGTGTAGCGATCCGCTATGGCTACACCTTC

j_gene: TRBJ2-7
v_gene: TRBV30
abundance: .
d_gene: TRBD2
CDR3aa: CAWARAGGSSYEQYF
CDR3nt: TGTGCCTGGGCCCGGGCGGGGGGGAGCTCCTACGAGCAGTACTTC

j_gene: TRBJ2-4
v_gene: TRBV7-9
abundance: .
d_gene: TRBD1
CDR3aa: CASSLRGTDLAKNIQYF
CDR3nt: TGTGCCAGCAGCTTAAGAGGGACAGACCTAGCCAAAAACATTCAGTACTTC

j_gene: TRBJ2-3
v_gene: TRBV7-8
abundance: .
d_gene: TRBD2
CDR3aa: CASSSRLASGTDTQYF
CDR3nt: TGTGCCAGCAGCTCCCGACTAGCGAGTGGCACAGATACGCAGTATTTT

j_gene: TRBJ2-1
v_gene: TRBV18
abundance: few
d_gene: TRBD2
CDR3aa: CASSEVGDYYNEQFF
CDR3nt: TGTGCCAGCTCAGAGGTTGGGGACTATTACAATGAGCAGTTCTTC

j_gene: TRBJ2-1
v_gene: TRBV5-1
abundance: .
d_gene: TRBD2
CDR3aa: CASSLGGLAREQFF
CDR3nt: TGCGCCAGCAGCTTGGGTGGACTAGCTCGGGAGCAGTTCTTC

j_gene: TRBJ2-7
v_gene: TRBV28
abundance: .
d_gene: .
CDR3aa: CASTTGIPSSYEQYF
CDR3nt: TGTGCCAGCACCACGGGGATCCCGAGCTCCTACGAGCAGTACTTC

j_gene: TRBJ1-5
v_gene: TRBV3-1/TRBV3-2
abundance: .
d_gene: .
CDR3aa: CASSQDINQPQHF
CDR3nt: TGTGCCAGCAGCCAAGATATTAATCAGCCCCAGCATTTT

j_gene: TRBJ2-5
v_gene: TRBV5-5
abundance: .
d_gene: .
CDR3aa: CASSLLLETQYF
CDR3nt: TGTGCCAGCAGCTTACTACTCGAGACCCAGTACTTC

j_gene: TRBJ2-3
v_gene: TRBV29-1
abundance: .
d_gene: TRBD1
CDR3aa: CSVEGGQGWTDTQYF
CDR3nt: TGCAGCGTTGAAGGGGGACAGGGGTGGACAGATACGCAGTATTTT

j_gene: TRBJ1-2
v_gene: TRBV5-6
abundance: .
d_gene: .
CDR3aa: CASSFQLTNYGYTF
CDR3nt: TGTGCCAGCAGCTTTCAACTAACGAACTATGGCTACACCTTC

j_gene: TRBJ2-7
v_gene: TRBV6-5
abundance: .
d_gene: TRBD2
CDR3aa: CASRVGGPYEQYF
CDR3nt: TGTGCCAGCAGGGTGGGAGGGCCCTACGAGCAGTACTTC

j_gene: TRBJ1-1
v_gene: TRBV11-3
abundance: .
d_gene: .
CDR3aa: CASSSEGEAFF
CDR3nt: TGTGCCAGCAGCTCGGAGGGGGAAGCTTTCTTT

j_gene: TRBJ1-1
v_gene: TRBV28
abundance: .
d_gene: .
CDR3aa: CASTEEVEGEAFF
CDR3nt: TGTGCCAGCACAGAAGAGGTCGAAGGTGAAGCTTTCTTT

j_gene: TRBJ2-1
v_gene: TRBV15
abundance: once
d_gene: TRBD2
CDR3aa: CATSRGHWTSADNEQFF
CDR3nt: TGTGCCACCAGCAGAGGTCATTGGACTAGCGCCGACAATGAGCAGTTCTTC

j_gene: TRBJ1-2
v_gene: TRBV12-3/TRBV12-4
abundance: .
d_gene: .
CDR3aa: CASRIGRYGYTF
CDR3nt: TGTGCCAGCAGAATCGGTCGGTATGGCTACACCTTC

j_gene: TRBJ2-7
v_gene: TRBV18
abundance: .
d_gene: .
CDR3aa: CASSPQGGGYEQYF
CDR3nt: TGTGCCAGCTCACCCCAGGGGGGCGGCTACGAGCAGTACTTC

j_gene: TRBJ2-7
v_gene: TRBV19
abundance: .
d_gene: TRBD1
CDR3aa: CASREDRDSYEQYF
CDR3nt: TGTGCCAGTAGAGAGGACAGGGACTCCTACGAGCAGTACTTC

j_gene: TRBJ2-5
v_gene: TRBV5-4
abundance: .
d_gene: TRBD1
CDR3aa: CASSWDGTAYQETQYF
CDR3nt: TGTGCCAGCAGCTGGGACGGGACAGCGTACCAAGAGACCCAGTACTTC

j_gene: TRBJ2-3
v_gene: TRBV7-3
abundance: few
d_gene: .
CDR3aa: CASSFPTAGTDTQYF
CDR3nt: TGTGCCAGCAGCTTCCCGACTGCAGGCACAGATACGCAGTATTTT

j_gene: TRBJ2-2
v_gene: TRBV5-8
abundance: .
d_gene: TRBD1
CDR3aa: CASSPRQGATTGELFF
CDR3nt: TGTGCCAGCAGCCCAAGACAGGGGGCGACCACCGGGGAGCTGTTTTTT

j_gene: TRBJ1-1
v_gene: TRBV15
abundance: .
d_gene: .
CDR3aa: CATSWTNTEAFF
CDR3nt: TGTGCCACCAGCTGGACAAACACTGAAGCTTTCTTT

j_gene: TRBJ2-7
v_gene: TRBV9
abundance: .
d_gene: .
CDR3aa: CASSLNRVSGEQYF
CDR3nt: TGTGCCAGCAGCTTGAACCGGGTCTCGGGGGAGCAGTACTTC

j_gene: TRBJ2-7
v_gene: TRBV7-2
abundance: .
d_gene: TRBD2
CDR3aa: CASSLIGSGRGYEQYF
CDR3nt: TGTGCCAGCAGCTTAATCGGTAGCGGGAGAGGGTACGAGCAGTACTTC

j_gene: TRBJ1-5
v_gene: TRBV28
abundance: .
d_gene: .
CDR3aa: CASSNNKNQPQHF
CDR3nt: TGTGCCAGCAGTAATAACAAGAATCAGCCCCAGCATTTT

j_gene: TRBJ2-2
v_gene: TRBV29-1
abundance: .
d_gene: TRBD2
CDR3aa: CSATSGEGTGELFF
CDR3nt: TGCAGCGCTACTAGCGGGGAGGGGACCGGGGAGCTGTTTTTT

j_gene: TRBJ2-7
v_gene: TRBV28
abundance: .
d_gene: TRBD1
CDR3aa: CASSLRATGTAYEQYF
CDR3nt: TGTGCCAGCAGTTTACGGGCGACAGGGACGGCTTACGAGCAGTACTTC

j_gene: TRBJ2-7
v_gene: TRBV7-9
abundance: few
d_gene: .
CDR3aa: CASSLEVSRRPYEQYF
CDR3nt: TGTGCCAGCAGCTTAGAAGTGTCCAGGAGGCCCTACGAGCAGTACTTC

j_gene: TRBJ1-3
v_gene: TRBV3-1/TRBV3-2
abundance: .
d_gene: TRBD1
CDR3aa: CASSQQHGDRVSGNTIYF
CDR3nt: TGTGCCAGCAGCCAACAACACGGGGACAGGGTATCTGGAAACACCATATATTTT

j_gene: TRBJ2-2
v_gene: TRBV5-1
abundance: .
d_gene: TRBD2
CDR3aa: CASISSAGANTGELFF
CDR3nt: TGCGCCAGTATATCGTCAGCGGGGGCGAACACCGGGGAGCTGTTTTTT

j_gene: TRBJ2-7
v_gene: TRBV5-4
abundance: .
d_gene: .
CDR3aa: CASSLSAGIAYEQYF
CDR3nt: TGTGCCAGCAGCTTGTCCGCAGGGATAGCCTACGAGCAGTACTTC

j_gene: TRBJ1-1
v_gene: TRBV18
abundance: once
d_gene: TRBD1
CDR3aa: CASSPGGMNTEAFF
CDR3nt: TGTGCCAGCTCCCCAGGGGGGATGAACACTGAAGCTTTCTTT